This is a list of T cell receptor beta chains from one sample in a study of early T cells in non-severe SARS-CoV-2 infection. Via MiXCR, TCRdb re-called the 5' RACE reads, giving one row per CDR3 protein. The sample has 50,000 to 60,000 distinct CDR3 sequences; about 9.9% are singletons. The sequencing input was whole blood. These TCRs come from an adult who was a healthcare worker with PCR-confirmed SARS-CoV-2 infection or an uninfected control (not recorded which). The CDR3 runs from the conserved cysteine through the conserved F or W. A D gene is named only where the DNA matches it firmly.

cdr3_aa: CASSGTLNTEAFF
d_call: -
v_call: TRBV6-1
j_call: TRBJ1-1

cdr3_aa: CASSSTGPRTDTQYF
d_call: -
v_call: TRBV12-3/TRBV12-4
j_call: TRBJ2-3

cdr3_aa: CASAPDGSSYEQYF
d_call: -
v_call: TRBV12-5
j_call: TRBJ2-7

cdr3_aa: CASSQGGLNTHEQYF
d_call: -
v_call: TRBV4-1
j_call: TRBJ2-7

cdr3_aa: CASSLEQGTATLHF
d_call: -
v_call: TRBV7-9
j_call: TRBJ1-6

cdr3_aa: CASHRILGNTGELFF
d_call: -
v_call: TRBV12-3/TRBV12-4
j_call: TRBJ2-2

cdr3_aa: CASRSPLDLAKNIQYF
d_call: -
v_call: TRBV28
j_call: TRBJ2-4

cdr3_aa: CASSLAGGAGPNEQFF
d_call: -
v_call: TRBV11-2
j_call: TRBJ2-1

cdr3_aa: CASSSSGANNEQFF
d_call: -
v_call: TRBV5-1
j_call: TRBJ2-1

cdr3_aa: CAADSGQISFSGANVLTF
d_call: -
v_call: TRBV28
j_call: TRBJ2-6

cdr3_aa: CASSPGVASSYNEQFF
d_call: -
v_call: TRBV5-4
j_call: TRBJ2-1

cdr3_aa: CASGVSYNSPLHF
d_call: -
v_call: TRBV6-6
j_call: TRBJ1-6

cdr3_aa: CASRAGNTEAFF
d_call: -
v_call: TRBV6-1
j_call: TRBJ1-1

cdr3_aa: CSARALAGNEQFF
d_call: TRBD2
v_call: TRBV20-1
j_call: TRBJ2-1

cdr3_aa: CASSLGYQETQYF
d_call: -
v_call: TRBV7-2
j_call: TRBJ2-5

cdr3_aa: CASSQDSNTQYF
d_call: -
v_call: TRBV4-1
j_call: TRBJ2-3

cdr3_aa: CASSLTTGELFF
d_call: -
v_call: TRBV13
j_call: TRBJ2-2

cdr3_aa: CASRIGDGYTF
d_call: -
v_call: TRBV28
j_call: TRBJ1-2

cdr3_aa: CASTLRETQYF
d_call: -
v_call: TRBV28
j_call: TRBJ2-5

cdr3_aa: CASSARLAGEDTQYF
d_call: TRBD2
v_call: TRBV19
j_call: TRBJ2-3

cdr3_aa: CASSLRDQPQHF
d_call: -
v_call: TRBV5-4
j_call: TRBJ1-5

cdr3_aa: CAISEITGTETDTQYF
d_call: TRBD1
v_call: TRBV10-3
j_call: TRBJ2-3

cdr3_aa: CASSDRDNTEAFF
d_call: -
v_call: TRBV6-4
j_call: TRBJ1-1

cdr3_aa: CASSPHLGVGGQETQYF
d_call: -
v_call: TRBV14
j_call: TRBJ2-5

cdr3_aa: CASSFESGATTEVFF
d_call: -
v_call: TRBV28
j_call: TRBJ1-1

cdr3_aa: CASSTPGFQPQHF
d_call: -
v_call: TRBV28
j_call: TRBJ1-5

cdr3_aa: CASSNRGLDTQYF
d_call: TRBD1
v_call: TRBV19
j_call: TRBJ2-3